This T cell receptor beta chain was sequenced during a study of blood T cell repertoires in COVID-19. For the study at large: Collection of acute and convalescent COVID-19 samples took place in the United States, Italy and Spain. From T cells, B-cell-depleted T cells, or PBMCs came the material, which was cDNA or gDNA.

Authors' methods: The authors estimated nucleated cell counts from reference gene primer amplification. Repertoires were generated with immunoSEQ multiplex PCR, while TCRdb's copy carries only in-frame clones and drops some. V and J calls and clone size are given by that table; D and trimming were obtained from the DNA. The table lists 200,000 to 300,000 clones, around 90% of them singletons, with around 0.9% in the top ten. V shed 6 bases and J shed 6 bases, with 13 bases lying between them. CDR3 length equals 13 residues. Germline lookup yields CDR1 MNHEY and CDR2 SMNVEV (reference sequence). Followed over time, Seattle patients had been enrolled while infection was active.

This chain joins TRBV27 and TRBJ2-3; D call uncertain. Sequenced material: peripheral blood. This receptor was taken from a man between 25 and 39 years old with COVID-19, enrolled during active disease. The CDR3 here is CASRVAAGDTQYF. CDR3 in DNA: TGTGCCAGCAGGGTGGCGGCCGGCGATACGCAGTATTTT.